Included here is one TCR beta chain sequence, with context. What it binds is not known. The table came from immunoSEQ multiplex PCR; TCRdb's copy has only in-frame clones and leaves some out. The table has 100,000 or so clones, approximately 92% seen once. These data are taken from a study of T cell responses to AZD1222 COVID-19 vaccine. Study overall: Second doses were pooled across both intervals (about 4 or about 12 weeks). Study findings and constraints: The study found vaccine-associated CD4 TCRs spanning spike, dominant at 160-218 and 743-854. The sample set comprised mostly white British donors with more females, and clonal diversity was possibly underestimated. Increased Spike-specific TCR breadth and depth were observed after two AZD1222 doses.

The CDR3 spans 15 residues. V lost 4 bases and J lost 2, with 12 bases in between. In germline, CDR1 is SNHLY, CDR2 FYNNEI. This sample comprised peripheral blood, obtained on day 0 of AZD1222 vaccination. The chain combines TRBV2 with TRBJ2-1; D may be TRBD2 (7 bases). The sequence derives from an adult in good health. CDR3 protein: CASSVRGGAYNEQFF. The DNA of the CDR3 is TGTGCCAGCAGTGTTAGGGGGGGAGCCTACAATGAGCAGTTCTTC.